These 30 T cell receptor beta chains originate from one sample sequenced in a study of blood T cell repertoires in COVID-19 (dated by TCRdb to 2018 to 2020). The protocol used for the library was the immunoSEQ multiplex PCR assay. TCRdb obtained this table from immuneACCESS and retained in-frame rearrangements with V and J assigned. These tables miss some clones; where compared with another copy, unresolved V genes account for less than half of the shortfall, and the remainder is unexplained. Present in this sample are about 130,000 clones, roughly four fifths of which were seen just once. Roughly 5.5% of the sample rests with the top ten. Sequenced: peripheral blood. These receptors all come from a man aged 60 to 69 with acute or convalescent COVID-19.

The chain carries TRBV19 and TRBJ1-1, with 8 positions matching TRBD1. The CDR3 sequence is 15 residues long. Germline loops: CDR1 LNHDA, CDR2 SQIVND (reference sequence). V lost 5 bases to trimming and J lost 2 bases; unmatched junction nucleotides: 7. As DNA, the CDR3 is TGTGCCAGTAGTGACCGACAGGGGCCCAACACTGAAGCTTTCTTT. It encodes CASSDRQGPNTEAFF.

This clone occurred once. The rearrangement joins TRBV2 to TRBJ2-7; D is unclear. Germline V gene lookup returns CDR1 SNHLY and CDR2 FYNNEI. Trimming took 7 bases from V and 2 from J, leaving 9 bases between them. This CDR3 has 12 amino acids. The chain's CDR3 is CASTQSTYEQYF. The DNA of the CDR3 is TGTGCCAGCACCCAAAGCACCTACGAGCAGTACTTC.

This clone has just one count. The chain is built from TRBV19 and TRBJ2-1; 8 bases are a match to TRBD2. V was clipped by 6 bases and J by 6 bases; unmatched bases: 7. The V gene's germline CDR1 is LNHDA and CDR2 SQIVND (reference sequence). There are 14 residues in the CDR3. CDR3 region: CASRRSGTSNEQFF. For the CDR3, the DNA is TGTGCCAGTAGACGATCTGGGACTAGCAATGAGCAGTTCTTC.

The chain employs TRBV28 and TRBJ2-1; D not resolved. Between the trimmed V and J ends, which lost 5 bases and 0 bases, there was a span of 14 bases. There are 16 residues in the CDR3. CDR1 MDHEN and CDR2 SYDVKM come from the germline V gene. The CDR3 DNA is TGTGCCAGCAGTGCCGATAAACTGAGCTCCTACAATGAGCAGTTCTTC. Its translation: CASSADKLSSYNEQFF.

The chain recombines TRBV15 with TRBJ1-2, with D perhaps matching TRBD1 (6 bases). CDR3 size: 13 residues. From germline, CDR1 is LNHNV and CDR2 YYDKDF (reference sequence). The V end lost 5 bases, the J end lost 4 bases, and 11 bases lay between the germline ends. As DNA, the CDR3 is TGTGCCACCAGCGGCACGGACAGCTATGGCTACACCTTC. As protein: CATSGTDSYGYTF.

The V and J genes are TRBV19 and TRBJ1-2; a weak D match, TRBD1 (5 bases). The CDR3 is 17 amino acids. The V end was cut by 3 bases, the J end by 5 bases, with 22 bases between. The germline gives CDR1 LNHDA, CDR2 SQIVND (reference sequence). The CDR3 bases are TGTGCCAGTAGTATCCGACAGTCAGCCCATCCAAATTATGGCTACACCTTC. It yields the protein CASSIRQSAHPNYGYTF.

CDR3 DNA: TGTGCCAGCAGGACAGGGGTGGACACCGGGGAGCTGTTTTTT. Its translation: CASRTGVDTGELFF. The chain carries TRBV2 and TRBJ2-2; 8 bases align to TRBD1. Germline assignment: CDR1 SNHLY and CDR2 FYNNEI. Trimming took 6 bases from V and 3 from J; bases not matched to a gene: 3. CDR3 size: 14 residues. Combining the CDR3 with reference TRBV2 and TRBJ2-2 gives the whole variable domain EPEVTQTPSHQVTQMGQEVILRCVPISNHLYFYWYRQILGQKVEFLVSFYNNEISEKSEIFDDQFSVERPDGSNFTLKIRSTKLEDSAMYFCASRTGVDTGELFFGEGSRLTVL.

The V gene is TRBV18, the J gene TRBJ1-4; no clear D. Germline V lookup: CDR1 KGHSH, CDR2 LQKENI. The ends were cut back, 5 bases at V and 7 bases at J, with 14 bases in the middle. The CDR3 length is 14 residues. The CDR3 DNA is TGTGCCAGCTCAGATCGCAATAGCGGTGAAAAACTGTTTTTT. Protein product: CASSDRNSGEKLFF.

The gene calls are TRBV5-1 and TRBJ1-6; 7 bases are a match to TRBD1. The CDR3 extends over 16 amino acids. Per germline, CDR1 SGHRS and CDR2 YFSETQ. The V and J ends lost 0 bases and 3 bases, in that order; junction bases with no gene match: 3. The CDR3 coding sequence is TGCGCCAGCAGCTTGGACCGACAGGGCTATAATTCACCCCTCCACTTT. This sequence encodes CASSLDRQGYNSPLHF.

The chain carries TRBV7-8 and TRBJ2-7; 8 nucleotides match TRBD1. Trimming removed 5 bases from V and 7 bases from J; junction bases left unmatched: 10. This CDR3 spans 14 amino acids. Germline V lookup: CDR1 SGHVS, CDR2 FQNEAQ. The CDR3 loop is CASSTRTGFGEQYF. The CDR3 DNA sequence: TGTGCCAGCAGCACCAGGACAGGGTTTGGGGAGCAGTACTTC.

V is TRBV19 and J is TRBJ1-1; unclear D gene. V lost 6 bases, J lost 4 bases, and 18 bases lay in between. CDR1 is LNHDA and CDR2 is SQIVND in the germline V gene (reference sequence). The CDR3 runs to 15 residues. The DNA for the CDR3 is TGTGCCAGTAGCCCTCGGAGAACGGATGGCACTGAAGCTTTCTTT. This encodes CASSPRRTDGTEAFF.

This clone was recorded a few times. V and J are TRBV29-1 and TRBJ2-7, with 7 bases identical to TRBD2. V lost 4 bases to trimming and J lost 0 bases; unmatched junction nucleotides: 6. Germline V lookup: CDR1 SQVTM, CDR2 ANQGSEA. This CDR3 has 14 amino acids. The CDR3 protein is CSVASSGDSYEQYF. The CDR3 DNA follows: TGCAGCGTTGCTTCCAGCGGGGACTCCTACGAGCAGTACTTC.

This chain links TRBV6-6 with TRBJ2-1; 7 bases match TRBD2. The trim removed 7 bases at V and 0 bases at J, leaving 6 bases unmatched. CDR1 is MNHNY, CDR2 SVGAGI, per germline (reference sequence). This CDR3 is 15 amino acids long. In DNA form, the CDR3 reads TGTGCCAGCACCCCAGCGGGGAGCTCCTACAATGAGCAGTTCTTC. Its translation is CASTPAGSSYNEQFF.

The CDR3 sequence: CASSSSGGTYEQYF. The CDR3 DNA reads as TGTGCCAGCAGTTCTAGCGGGGGGACCTACGAGCAGTACTTC. The chain uses TRBV7-9 and TRBJ2-7, with 11 positions matching TRBD2. V lost 6 bases and J lost 2; bases outside the gene matches: 3. Germline lookup yields CDR1 SEHNR and CDR2 FQNEAQ (reference sequence). CDR3 length equals 14 residues.

The rearrangement links TRBV2 to TRBJ2-3; D remains ambiguous. Between the trimmed V and J ends, which lost 11 bases and 7 bases, there was a span of 10 bases. This CDR3 region has 10 residues. Germline CDR1 and CDR2: SNHLY and FYNNEI. The DNA of the CDR3 is TGTGCCTCTAGTGATTATACGCAGTATTTT. The encoded protein is CASSDYTQYF.

This clone was counted only a few times. This rearrangement joins TRBV9 to TRBJ1-2; D perhaps matches TRBD1 (6 bases). Germline V gives CDR1 SGDLS, CDR2 YYNGEE. Trimming stripped 0 bases from V and 13 bases from J, with 10 bases between. CDR3 length: 11 residues. CDR3 nucleotide sequence: TGTGCCAGCAGCGTAGGAGGGGGAGTCACCTTC. Its translation is CASSVGGGVTF.

The chain combines TRBV5-1 with TRBJ1-5; 8 bases are a match to TRBD1. V lost 1 base and J lost 4; bases outside the gene matches: 4. Germline V gene lookup returns CDR1 SGHRS and CDR2 YFSETQ. This CDR3 spans 15 amino acids. The CDR3 here is CASSLNTGGNQPQHF. In DNA, the CDR3 is TGCGCCAGCAGCTTGAATACAGGGGGAAATCAGCCCCAGCATTTT.

The genes are TRBV6-1 and TRBJ2-2, with D unclear. This CDR3 has 16 amino acids. Per the germline V gene, CDR1 is MNHNS and CDR2 is SASEGT. V shed 1 base and J shed 0 bases, with 9 bases lying between them. In DNA, the CDR3 is TGTGCCAGCAGTGAAGGCAGAATTCCGAACACCGGGGAGCTGTTTTTT. Protein product: CASSEGRIPNTGELFF.

The V gene is TRBV27, the J gene TRBJ1-2; TRBD1 matches 9 bases. The ends lost 3 bases at V and 6 bases at J; junction bases unmatched: 8. This CDR3 is built from 15 residues. Per the germline V gene, CDR1 is MNHEY and CDR2 is SMNVEV (reference sequence). CDR3 bases: TGTGCCAGCAGTTTGACCGGACAGGGGCGAGATGGCTACACCTTC. Its protein is CASSLTGQGRDGYTF.

The genes are TRBV6-5 and TRBJ2-1; 14 nucleotides align to TRBD2. The CDR3 covers 16 residues. V lost 2 bases, J lost 7 bases, and 4 bases stayed unmatched. Per germline, CDR1 MNHEY and CDR2 SVGAGI. CDR3 DNA sequence: TGTGCCAGCAGTTACCGGGGGACTAGCGGGGGAAATGAGCAGTTCTTC. This codes for CASSYRGTSGGNEQFF.

This chain links TRBV3-1 (or the pseudogene TRBV3-2) with TRBJ1-2; a weak D match, TRBD1 (5 bases). Trimming stripped 1 base from V and 10 bases from J, with 13 bases between. Germline assignment: CDR1 LGHDT and CDR2 YNNKEL (reference sequence). This CDR3 contains 13 residues. For the CDR3, the DNA is TGTGCCAGCAGCCAAGGAGCGGGGCAGGTCTACACCTTC. Protein product: CASSQGAGQVYTF.

This clone showed up just a few times. The rearrangement uses TRBV18 and TRBJ1-1; no firm D call. The CDR3 contains 15 residues. Per the germline V gene, CDR1 is KGHSH and CDR2 is LQKENI. The germline V and J ends were trimmed by 6 bases and 3 bases, with 17 bases remaining between them. CDR3 loop: CASSRSTVMDTEAFF. CDR3 DNA sequence: TGTGCCAGCTCCCGAAGCACAGTGATGGACACTGAAGCTTTCTTT.

The rearrangement links TRBV10-1 to TRBJ2-3; tentative D call: TRBD2 (6 bases). CDR3 length equals 15 residues. V shed 0 bases and J shed 2 bases, with 9 bases lying between them. Germline CDR1 WNHNN, CDR2 SYGVQD (reference sequence). CDR3 in amino acids: CASSESSGLTDTQYF. As DNA, the CDR3 is TGCGCCAGCAGTGAGTCTAGCGGACTCACAGATACGCAGTATTTT.

This chain connects TRBV6-2 or TRBV6-3 to TRBJ2-5, with D perhaps matching TRBD1 (5 bases). The V gene lost 1 base and the J gene lost 2 bases, with 14 bases spanning the gap. Germline CDR1 reads MNHEY; CDR2 reads SVGEGT. This CDR3 has 16 amino acids. The CDR3, as DNA: TGTGCCAGCAGTTACTGGGGCAGGGATTGGCAAGAGACCCAGTACTTC. Amino acids: CASSYWGRDWQETQYF.

The CDR3 DNA follows: TGCGCCAGCAGACCTTTACAGGGGGACAATCAGCCCCAGCATTTT. Translated, it gives CASRPLQGDNQPQHF. The chain recombines TRBV4-1 with TRBJ1-5, with 8 bases matching TRBD1. The CDR3 spans 15 residues. Losses at the gene ends were 6 bases for V and 3 bases for J; bases not matched to a gene: 7. The germline CDR1 and CDR2 sequences are MGHRA and YSYEKL.

The chain has TRBV15 and TRBJ1-1, with D tentatively TRBD1 (6 bases). Germline-derived CDR1 and CDR2 are LNHNV and YYDKDF (reference sequence). There are 17 residues in the CDR3. Trimming took 0 bases from V and 5 from J, leaving 19 bases between them. The CDR3 here is CATSRDLRALDRTEAFF. The CDR3 coding sequence is TGTGCCACCAGCAGAGATCTCAGGGCCCTTGACAGGACTGAAGCTTTCTTT.

V usage is TRBV29-1 and J usage is TRBJ1-2; the match to TRBD1 covers 10 bases. V was pared by 6 bases and J by 6 bases, with 10 bases of the junction left unmatched. This CDR3 is built from 14 residues. Looked up from germline, CDR1 is SQVTM and CDR2 is ANQGSEA. The CDR3 here is CSVQPGQGRHGYTF. Written as DNA, the CDR3 is TGCAGCGTCCAACCGGGACAGGGGCGCCATGGCTACACCTTC.

This sequence joins TRBV3-1 (or the pseudogene TRBV3-2) and TRBJ2-5, with 14 bases aligning to TRBD2. CDR1 is LGHDT and CDR2 is YNNKEL in the germline V gene (reference sequence). The CDR3 totals 21 residues. Germline trimming cut 4 bases from V and 5 bases from J; bases unmatched to any gene: 21. CDR3 amino acids: CASSLNRAGSRLAGGWETQYF. CDR3 coding DNA: TGTGCCAGCAGCCTCAATCGCGCGGGAAGCCGACTAGCGGGAGGGTGGGAGACCCAGTACTTC.

The V gene is TRBV27, the J gene TRBJ2-1; D not resolved. Germline loops: CDR1 MNHEY, CDR2 SMNVEV (reference sequence). Deletions cut 6 bases from V and 4 bases from J, with 16 bases between. The CDR3 is made up of 15 amino acids. The CDR3 nucleotides are TGTGCCAGCAGCCTAAACTCTAACCCGTACAATGAGCAGTTCTTC. Translation gives CASSLNSNPYNEQFF.

The J gene is TRBJ1-1, the V gene TRBV5-1; 7 positions agree with TRBD1. Germline assignment: CDR1 SGHRS and CDR2 YFSETQ. Trimming at V came to 3 bases and at J to 1 base, leaving 9 bases not matched to a gene. This CDR3 is built from 16 residues. DNA of the CDR3: TGCGCCAGCAGCTCCGGACAGGCATCGACGAACACTGAAGCTTTCTTT. It encodes CASSSGQASTNTEAFF.